The source of this T cell receptor (beta chain) is a study of shared clonotypes between healthy human individuals. Profiled with immunoSEQ multiplex PCR; TCRdb holds only in-frame clones, not every one. The sample carries 520,000 or so clones, more than 65% recorded once. Every donor was a Caucasian adult from Nashville, Tennessee. Study-wide findings and caveats: Researchers sampled blood only, noting tissue repertoires likely differ.

Worth noting for this clone: What it binds is not known.

V lost 3 bases, J lost 2 bases, and 8 bases lay in between. The length of the CDR3 is 13 residues. Germline V CDR1 and CDR2: KGHSH, LQKENI. The sample comprised PBMCs. This chain connects TRBV18 to TRBJ2-7; possible D gene TRBD1, 6 bases. This TCR was sampled from a woman aged 40 to 50 in good health. Some clones in this sample may be carry-over from other donors' samples. CDR3 nucleotide sequence: TGTGCCAGCTCACCGGGACATACCTACGAGCAGTACTTC. This codes for CASSPGHTYEQYF. The whole variable domain, filled in from reference TRBV18 and TRBJ2-7, reads NAGVMQNPRHLVRRRGQEARLRCSPMKGHSHVYWYRQLPEEGLKFMVYLQKENIIDESGMPKERFSAEFPKEGPSILRIQQVVRGDSAAYFCASSPGHTYEQYFGPGTRLTVT.